The sequence of this TCR beta chain was determined in a study of tumor-infiltrating lymphocytes in localized non-small cell lung cancer. For the study at large: Patients included smokers and never-smokers with various histologies, some sampled after neoadjuvant chemotherapy.

The study's findings and limits: IM1 and IM2 tumors showed no difference in T-cell fraction. Only some patients had TCR sequencing, depending on available tissue. Technical variation could not be separated from intratumor heterogeneity here.

Comments on this clone: Its antigen is unidentified.

The length of the CDR3 is 14 residues. Trimming shortened V by 4 bases and J by 7 bases, and 16 bases separated the two germline ends. From germline, CDR1 is SQVTM and CDR2 ANQGSEA. Using immunoSEQ multiplex PCR, the repertoire was profiled, and TCRdb retains in-frame clones only, with some absent. The sample comprises around 24,000 clones, roughly two thirds of which are singletons, and roughly 5% rests with the top ten. The receptor was isolated from a human donor with non-small cell lung cancer. The V gene is TRBV29-1, the J gene TRBJ1-4; D is ambiguous. The sample comprised lung tumor tissue. In DNA form, the CDR3 reads TGCAGCGTTGTTTGGCGGCCGGGCGGTGAAAAACTGTTTTTT. Translation gives CSVVWRPGGEKLFF.